Below, 3 T cell receptor beta chains from the same sample are listed, as sequenced in a study of cytomegalovirus exposure and HLA in healthy donors. PCR amplification relied on 60 Vbeta primers (plus 13 Jbeta primers). Some clones are missing from TCRdb's copy, which holds only in-frame ones; the method was immunoSEQ multiplex PCR. The sample carries 90,000 to 120,000 clones, 70% to 85% recorded once. Sequenced input: PBMCs. Receptor source: a woman in her forties in good health and CMV-seronegative.

The CDR3 nucleotides read TGTGCCTGGAGTGGACGGGGGGGCAATGAGCAGTTCTTC. It specifies CAWSGRGGNEQFF. The chain couples TRBV30 to TRBJ2-1, with 8 positions matching TRBD2. Germline loops: CDR1 GTSNPN, CDR2 SVGIG (reference sequence). V lost 1 base to trimming and J lost 6 bases; unmatched junction nucleotides: 2. The CDR3 runs 13 residues.

The rearrangement links TRBV19 to TRBJ2-3; no clear D. V gave up 3 bases and J gave up 3 bases, with 7 bases separating them. The CDR3 length is 13 residues. Germline lookup yields CDR1 LNHDA and CDR2 SQIVND (reference sequence). DNA of the CDR3: TGTGCCAGTAGTATGAGCCTTACAGATACGCAGTATTTT. Residues: CASSMSLTDTQYF.

The rearrangement uses TRBV18 and TRBJ1-2; perhaps TRBD1 as D (5 bases). This CDR3 comprises 15 residues. V dropped 4 bases and J dropped 3 bases, with 15 bases sitting between them. From germline, CDR1 is KGHSH and CDR2 LQKENI. Here the CDR3 reads CASSLNRGEDYGYTF. The DNA of the CDR3 is TGTGCCAGCTCACTAAACAGAGGGGAGGACTATGGCTACACCTTC.